This paragraph reports one T cell receptor (beta chain). Its antigen target is currently unknown. No qualities accompany the bases; no much larger clone lies one base away. Enrolling through a virtual design, the prospective study's participants ranged in age from roughly 18 to 95 years and lived across roughly 23 United States geographic areas. In the prospective study, participants were assigned to cohorts based on the clinical history participants reported in a screening survey and a study questionnaire. Recovered participants in ImmuneRACE Cohort 3 were defined by two consecutive negative NP/OP PCR tests, clearance by a healthcare professional, or resolution of symptoms. Each participant in the prospective study had whole blood, serum and a nasopharyngeal or oropharyngeal swab collected by mobile phlebotomists. Prospective study participants could optionally give additional blood draws and questionnaires over a roughly 2-month period. Blood samples from the prospective study were shipped frozen or at room temperature prior to DNA extraction.

CDR1 and CDR2, looked up from the germline V gene, are LGHNA and YNFKEQ. Trimming removed 4 bases from V and 0 bases from J; the gene matches leave 13 bases unexplained. The CDR3 runs 20 amino acids, cysteine and phenylalanine included. Of all the DNA, just the CDR3 is kept, 60 bases in frame from base 1. The sample originates from a study of blood T cell repertoires in COVID-19 (dated by TCRdb to about 2020). Background for the entire study: Samples covering the acute and convalescent phases of COVID-19 were provided by collaborators in the United States, Italy and Spain. The prospective study material was composed of cDNA or gDNA derived from T cells, B-cell-depleted T cells, or PBMCs. Deeply sampled blood TCRbeta repertoires from subjects exposed to, actively infected with, or recovered from COVID-19 were included in the dataset. The repertoires were released in a freely available public database meant as a resource for research on the immune response to SARS-CoV-2. The samples were drawn from two sources: the first 160 participants of the ongoing ImmuneRACE study, and 950 to 1,500 subjects contributed by 6 global collaborators. A de-identified subject ID, COVID-19 status, age in years and sex were almost always included in the sample metadata. HLA class I and class II types, where available, came from metadata supplied by the sample provider rather than from assay-based typing. Overall results and qualifications from the work: How much clinical and demographic metadata was included differed by source and by participant, and the metadata was provided uncurated.

TCRbeta CDR3 regions were amplified from genomic DNA by means of the immunoSEQ Assay, a bias-controlled multiplex PCR. In the source study's methods: Nucleated cell counts per sample were estimated from amplification of reference gene primers within the assay. To quantify the absolute abundance of each unique TCRbeta CDR3 rearrangement, sequence reads were collapsed and filtered. Productive Simpson clonality was computed per sample as the square root of Simpson's diversity index over productive rearrangements. TCRdb's version of the immuneACCESS table is confined to in-frame rearrangements and falls short of the full clone set. An unresolved V gene accounts for under half of the shortfall where checked; the remainder is of unknown origin. Clonal size and the V and J genes are those of that table, whereas D and trimming came from the DNA. Recorded for this sample are approximately 390,000 clones; 80% to 90% of them occurred a single time. In total, the top ten clones hold about 10% of the sample.

Source material: PBMCs or T cells enriched from blood (not recorded which). This clonotype originated in a woman aged 50 to 60 who had recovered from COVID-19. The receptor chain draws on TRBV4-2 and TRBJ1-6; 9 junctional bases match TRBD1. The nucleotide sequence is given as TGTGCCAGCAGCCGCGAACGGACAGGGGCGGGGAGCTCCTATAATTCACCCCTCCACTTT. It is translated as CASSRERTGAGSSYNSPLHF.